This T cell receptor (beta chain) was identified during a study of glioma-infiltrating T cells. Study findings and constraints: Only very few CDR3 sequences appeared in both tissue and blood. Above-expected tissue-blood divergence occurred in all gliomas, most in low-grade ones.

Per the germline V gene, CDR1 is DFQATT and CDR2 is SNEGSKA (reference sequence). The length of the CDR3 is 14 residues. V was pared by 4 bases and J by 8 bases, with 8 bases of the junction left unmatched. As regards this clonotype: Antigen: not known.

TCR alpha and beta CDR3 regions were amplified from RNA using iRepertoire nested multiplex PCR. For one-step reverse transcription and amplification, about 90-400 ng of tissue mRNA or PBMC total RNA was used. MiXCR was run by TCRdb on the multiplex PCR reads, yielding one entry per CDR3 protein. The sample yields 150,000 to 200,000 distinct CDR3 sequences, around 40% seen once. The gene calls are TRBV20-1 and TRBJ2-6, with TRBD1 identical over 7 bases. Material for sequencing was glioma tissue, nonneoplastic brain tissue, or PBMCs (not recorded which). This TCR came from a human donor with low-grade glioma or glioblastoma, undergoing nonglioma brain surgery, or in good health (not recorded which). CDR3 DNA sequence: TGCAGTGCTACGCGACAGGGTTTTACCAACGTCCTGACTTTC. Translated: CSATRQGFTNVLTF.